This entry is about one T cell receptor beta chain. Its target is not known. The data stem from a study of cytomegalovirus exposure and HLA in healthy donors. Primers: 60 Vbeta forward and 13 Jbeta reverse. Sequenced by immunoSEQ multiplex PCR; TCRdb stores in-frame clones only, minus some. The sample holds around 140,000 clones, about 84% seen once. Study results and caveats: For TCR beta chains, V- and J-gene trimming was later linked to a missense DCLRE1C variant. Analysis performed later showed TCR beta chains linked to HLA being more clonally expanded than equally common others. It emerged from a later analysis that several of the most significant clusters appeared to be linked to common viral pathogens.

This cohort consisted of healthy bone marrow donors. The TCR sequence derives from a woman aged 18-35 years in good health and CMV-seropositive. Sequenced: PBMCs.

Written as DNA, the CDR3 is TGTGCTAGTGGACCACAGGGGGCAAACACCGGGGAGCTGTTTTTT. This gives the protein CASGPQGANTGELFF. The chain recombines TRBV12-5 with TRBJ2-2; 9 bases align to TRBD1. There are 15 residues in the CDR3. The J segment lost 2 bases and the V segment lost 6 bases, leaving 4 bases of the junction unmatched. The V gene's germline CDR1 is LGHNT and CDR2 FRNRAP.